A single sample gave rise to the 29 T cell receptor beta chains below, sequenced in a study of T cell responses to AZD1222 COVID-19 vaccine. Measured with immunoSEQ multiplex PCR; TCRdb has only the in-frame clones, and not every one. The sample contains about 120,000 clones, over 85% of which appear only once. The sample here was peripheral blood, taken on day 0 of AZD1222 vaccination. The receptor source for this set is an adult in good health.

This clone occurred once. This chain links TRBV5-1 with TRBJ2-5; D might be TRBD1 or TRBD2, each matching 5 bases. CDR3 length: 16 amino acids. Germline lookup yields CDR1 SGHRS and CDR2 YFSETQ. Trimming removed 1 base at V and 2 bases at J, with 15 bases between. CDR3 DNA: TGCGCCAGCAGCTTGAACCGGGGCCCCGGGCAAGAGACCCAGTACTTC. Translation: CASSLNRGPGQETQYF.

This chain connects TRBV30 to TRBJ1-2, with no clear D. V lost 5 bases and J 5 bases, leaving 15 bases between the germline ends. Germline lookup yields CDR1 GTSNPN and CDR2 SVGIG (reference sequence). The CDR3 runs 13 residues. The CDR3 spells CAWGEQSSYGYTF. DNA of the CDR3: TGTGCCTGGGGGGAACAGAGTTCTTATGGCTACACCTTC.

J is TRBJ2-7 and V is TRBV5-6; 7 bases match TRBD2. CDR1 and CDR2 (germline): SGHDT, YYEEEE. The CDR3 extends over 15 amino acids. V shed 0 bases and J 6 bases; nucleotides not matched to a gene: 9. The CDR3 nucleotides read TGTGCCAGCAGCTTGGCCGGGAGGCTAGTGAGCGAGCAGTACTTC. The encoded protein is CASSLAGRLVSEQYF.

V and J are TRBV29-1 and TRBJ1-5; D ambiguous. The CDR3 length is 12 residues. V dropped 4 bases and J dropped 5 bases, with 9 bases sitting between them. Germline lookup yields CDR1 SQVTM and CDR2 ANQGSEA. The CDR3 sequence: CSVGARDQPQHF. The CDR3 bases are TGCAGCGTTGGGGCAAGGGATCAGCCCCAGCATTTT.

This clone was observed once. V usage is TRBV19 and J usage is TRBJ1-2, with D perhaps matching TRBD1 (5 bases). The ends were cut back, 3 bases at V and 4 bases at J, with 12 bases in the middle. This CDR3 has 14 residues. From germline, CDR1 is LNHDA and CDR2 SQIVND (reference sequence). The CDR3 protein is CASSMGQEIYGYTF. The CDR3 DNA sequence: TGTGCCAGTAGTATGGGGCAGGAGATCTATGGCTACACCTTC.

Written as DNA, the CDR3 is TGTGCCACCAGTGCCGGCAGGGGCACTGAAGCTTTCTTT. Amino acid sequence: CATSAGRGTEAFF. The chain carries TRBV24-1 and TRBJ1-1; D may be TRBD1 (6 bases). Germline CDR1 is KGHDR and CDR2 is SFDVKD. The V end was cut by 5 bases, the J end by 4 bases, with 10 bases between. The CDR3 is 13 residues long.

This rearrangement joins TRBV24-1 to TRBJ2-3; 9 bases fit TRBD1. V lost 4 bases to trimming and J lost 4 bases; unmatched junction nucleotides: 5. There are 15 residues in the CDR3. The germline V gene encodes CDR1 KGHDR and CDR2 SFDVKD. The CDR3 protein is CATSEPGQGSDTQYF. Written as DNA, the CDR3 is TGTGCCACCAGTGAGCCGGGACAGGGCTCAGATACGCAGTATTTT.

The rearrangement links TRBV5-1 to TRBJ1-2; no definite D call. V lost 4 bases and J 3 bases, leaving 13 bases between the germline ends. The CDR3 has 14 amino acids. The V gene's germline CDR1 is SGHRS and CDR2 YFSETQ. In nucleotides, the CDR3 is TGCGCCAGCAGCCCAGGCCATGTTGACTATGGCTACACCTTC. It specifies CASSPGHVDYGYTF.

This chain links TRBV6-1 with TRBJ1-4; possibly TRBD1 for D (6 bases). The germline V gene encodes CDR1 MNHNS and CDR2 SASEGT. V lost 2 bases and J 6 bases, leaving 16 bases between the germline ends. CDR3 length: 16 amino acids. CDR3: CASSEPGRGIDEKLFF. The CDR3 bases are TGTGCCAGCAGTGAACCAGGCAGGGGAATTGATGAAAAACTGTTTTTT.

This clone occurred once. The genes are TRBV7-9 and TRBJ1-3, with a possible D match to TRBD1 (5 bases). This CDR3 spans 17 amino acids. Germline CDR1 SEHNR, CDR2 FQNEAQ (reference sequence). Trimming removed 4 bases from V and 0 bases from J, with 16 bases in between. CDR3 bases: TGTGCCAGCAGCTCAAGTGAGACAGTACACTCTGGAAACACCATATATTTT. It codes for CASSSSETVHSGNTIYF. The variable domain in full, with the rest retrieved from reference TRBV7-9 and TRBJ1-3, is DTGVSQNPRHKITKRGQNVTFRCDPISEHNRLYWYRQTLGQGPEFLTYFQNEAQLEKSRLLSDRFSAERPKGSFSTLEIQRTEQGDSAMYLCASSSSETVHSGNTIYFGEGSWLTVV.

The genes are TRBV5-1 and TRBJ1-1; D is possibly TRBD1 (5 bases). Germline V lookup: CDR1 SGHRS, CDR2 YFSETQ. V was pared by 8 bases and J by 3 bases, with 14 bases between. This CDR3 has 13 residues. CDR3 bases: TGCGCCAGTGTGGCGTGGGGCGACACTGAAGCTTTCTTT. It codes for CASVAWGDTEAFF.

V and J are TRBV5-1 and TRBJ2-2, with D perhaps TRBD1 or TRBD2 (5 bases each). The germline gives CDR1 SGHRS, CDR2 YFSETQ. V was trimmed by 4 bases and J by 0 bases, leaving 16 bases between them. The CDR3 is 17 residues long. The CDR3 DNA reads TGCGCCAGCAGCCCCAACGCCGGGACGACGAACACCGGGGAGCTGTTTTTT. It translates to CASSPNAGTTNTGELFF.

CDR3 loop: CASRQPYSNQPQHF. The CDR3 nucleotides are TGTGCCAGCAGGCAACCTTATAGCAATCAGCCCCAGCATTTT. This sequence joins TRBV28 and TRBJ1-5, with no clear D. The CDR3 has 14 amino acids. V shed 6 bases and J shed 0 bases, with 9 bases lying between them. CDR1 is MDHEN and CDR2 is SYDVKM in the germline V gene.

The chain has TRBV28 and TRBJ1-5; D unresolved. The CDR3 runs to 15 residues. Germline CDR1 and CDR2: MDHEN and SYDVKM. V lost 3 bases to trimming and J lost 0 bases, with 9 bases between them. CDR3 bases: TGTGCCAGCAGTTTGGGCAGCCATAGCAATCAGCCCCAGCATTTT. Translation gives CASSLGSHSNQPQHF.

The V and J genes are TRBV13 and TRBJ2-5; 7 bases line up with TRBD1. CDR3 length: 15 amino acids. Germline values: CDR1 PRHDT, CDR2 FYEKMQ (reference sequence). V trimming: 4 bases; J trimming: 4 bases; junction bases outside the gene matches: 9. The CDR3 nucleotides read TGTGCCAGCAGCTGGGGACAGTCCATCCGAGAGACCCAGTACTTC. Protein sequence: CASSWGQSIRETQYF.

This sequence joins TRBV18 and TRBJ1-1, with TRBD1 as a possible D gene (6 bases). CDR1 and CDR2 (germline): KGHSH, LQKENI. V lost 2 bases, J lost 5 bases, and 9 bases lay in between. The CDR3 length is 13 residues. The CDR3 reads CASSPGRGTEAFF. Written as DNA, the CDR3 is TGTGCCAGCTCACCAGGCAGGGGAACTGAAGCTTTCTTT.

This sequence joins TRBV3-1 (or the pseudogene TRBV3-2) and TRBJ1-1, with D maybe TRBD1 (6 bases). Germline V lookup: CDR1 LGHDT, CDR2 YNNKEL (reference sequence). V was shortened by 1 base and J by 6 bases, with 9 bases between the two germline ends. The length of the CDR3 is 13 residues. CDR3 sequence reads: CASSQVGGAEAFF. CDR3 DNA sequence: TGTGCCAGCAGCCAAGTCGGGGGCGCTGAAGCTTTCTTT.

The V and J genes are TRBV19 and TRBJ1-5; TRBD1 aligns across 8 bases. CDR3 length: 14 residues. Germline loops: CDR1 LNHDA, CDR2 SQIVND (reference sequence). J was trimmed by 7 bases and V by 8 bases; bases with no gene match: 10. CDR3: CASAPGTGGQPQHF. The CDR3 DNA is TGTGCCAGTGCGCCTGGGACAGGCGGGCAGCCCCAGCATTTT.

This rearrangement joins TRBV10-3 to TRBJ1-5, with TRBD1 identical over 7 bases. V was pared by 3 bases and J by 5 bases, with 1 base of the junction left unmatched. Per germline, CDR1 ENHRY and CDR2 SYGVKD. The CDR3 runs to 13 residues. The chain's CDR3 is CAISDRGDQPQHF. Written as DNA, the CDR3 is TGTGCCATCAGTGACAGGGGGGATCAGCCCCAGCATTTT.

V gene TRBV28 combines with J gene TRBJ2-4; 12 nucleotides agree with TRBD2. V gave up 1 base and J gave up 2 bases; unmatched junction bases: 9. There are 19 residues in the CDR3. Germline V CDR1 and CDR2: MDHEN, SYDVKM. CDR3 bases: TGTGCCAGCAGTTTATTTTCTAGCGGGGGGGCGGGGCCCAAAAACATTCAGTACTTC. This codes for CASSLFSSGGAGPKNIQYF.

This chain links TRBV3-1 (or the pseudogene TRBV3-2) with TRBJ2-7; 7 bases fit TRBD1. CDR3 length equals 14 residues. V was pared by 5 bases and J by 2 bases, with 6 bases of the junction left unmatched. The germline V gene encodes CDR1 LGHDT and CDR2 YNNKEL (reference sequence). CDR3 coding DNA: TGTGCCAGCAGCTTTTGGGACAGAGCCTACGAGCAGTACTTC. This encodes CASSFWDRAYEQYF.

This rearrangement joins TRBV10-3 to TRBJ2-7; the D call may be TRBD1 or TRBD2 (5 bases each). The CDR3 covers 15 residues. Between the trimmed V and J ends, which lost 4 bases and 3 bases, there was a span of 16 bases. Germline loops: CDR1 ENHRY, CDR2 SYGVKD. This chain's CDR3 is CAISGTSGADYEQYF. The CDR3 bases are TGTGCCATCAGTGGTACCTCCGGGGCGGACTACGAGCAGTACTTC.

The chain joins TRBV4-2 to TRBJ2-3; 8 bases are shared with TRBD2. The V and J ends lost 6 bases and 1 base, in that order; junction bases with no gene match: 6. The length of the CDR3 is 15 residues. CDR1 is LGHNA, CDR2 YNFKEQ, per germline. CDR3 sequence (DNA): TGTGCCAGCAGTCTAAGCGGGGGACGCACAGATACGCAGTATTTT. It encodes CASSLSGGRTDTQYF.

This clone was seen once. The V and J genes are TRBV19 and TRBJ2-3; the match to TRBD1 covers 10 bases. Germline V gene data show CDR1 as LNHDA and CDR2 as SQIVND (reference sequence). Losses at the gene ends were 4 bases for V and 1 base for J; bases not matched to a gene: 5. CDR3 length: 16 amino acids. In nucleotides, the CDR3 is TGTGCCAGTAGTAGAAGACAGGGGGCAGGCACAGATACGCAGTATTTT. Its protein is CASSRRQGAGTDTQYF.

The rearrangement links TRBV2 to TRBJ1-1, with a weak D call TRBD1 (6 bases). This CDR3 is 13 amino acids long. Germline lookup yields CDR1 SNHLY and CDR2 FYNNEI. V was clipped by 7 bases and J by 3 bases, with 12 bases between them. The CDR3 region is CASNTYRDTEAFF. For the CDR3, the DNA is TGTGCCAGCAATACTTACAGGGACACTGAAGCTTTCTTT.

The V gene is TRBV6-6, the J gene TRBJ1-2; possibly TRBD1 for D (5 bases). The V and J ends lost 2 bases and 8 bases respectively, with 12 bases between them. Germline values: CDR1 MNHNY, CDR2 SVGAGI (reference sequence). This CDR3 has 13 amino acids. In DNA form, the CDR3 reads TGTGCCAGCAGTTACAGGGACGGAAGAGGCTACACCTTC. This sequence encodes CASSYRDGRGYTF.

The genes are TRBV4-1 and TRBJ2-5; 11 bases line up with TRBD1. V lost 4 bases to trimming and J lost 0 bases; unmatched junction nucleotides: 4. This CDR3 is built from 16 residues. The germline CDR1 and CDR2 sequences are MGHRA and YSYEKL. The CDR3 is CASSLGQGANQETQYF. The CDR3 DNA follows: TGCGCCAGCAGCCTCGGACAGGGGGCAAACCAAGAGACCCAGTACTTC.

The chain uses TRBV30 and TRBJ2-2; 8 positions agree with TRBD1. The CDR3 has 18 amino acids. With 0 bases clipped from V and 3 bases from J, the junction kept 12 bases outside the gene matches. Germline V gives CDR1 GTSNPN, CDR2 SVGIG (reference sequence). Here the CDR3 reads CAWSVWTGFFSDTGELFF. The CDR3 nucleotides read TGTGCCTGGAGTGTATGGACAGGGTTTTTTTCGGACACCGGGGAGCTGTTTTTT.

The chain is built from TRBV5-5 and TRBJ2-7; a weak D match, TRBD1 (5 bases). This CDR3 has 14 residues. The V end was cut by 9 bases, the J end by 0 bases, with 16 bases between. Germline CDR1 reads SGHKS; CDR2 reads YYEKEE (reference sequence). The CDR3 here is CATCWGPSSYEQYF. For the CDR3, the DNA is TGTGCCACCTGTTGGGGCCCGAGCTCCTACGAGCAGTACTTC.